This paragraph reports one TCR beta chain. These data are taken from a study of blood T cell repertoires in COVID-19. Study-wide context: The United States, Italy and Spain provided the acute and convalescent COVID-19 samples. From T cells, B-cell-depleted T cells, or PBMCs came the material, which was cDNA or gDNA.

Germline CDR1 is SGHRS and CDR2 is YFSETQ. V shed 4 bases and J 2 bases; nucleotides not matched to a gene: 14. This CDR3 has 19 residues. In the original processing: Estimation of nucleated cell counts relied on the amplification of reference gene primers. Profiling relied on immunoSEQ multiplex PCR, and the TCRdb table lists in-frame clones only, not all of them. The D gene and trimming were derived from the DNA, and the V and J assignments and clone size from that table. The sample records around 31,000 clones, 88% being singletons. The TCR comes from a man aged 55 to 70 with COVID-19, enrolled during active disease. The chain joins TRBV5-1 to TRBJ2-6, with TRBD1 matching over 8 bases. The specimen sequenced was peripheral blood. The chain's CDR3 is CASSARQGQDRTGANVLTF. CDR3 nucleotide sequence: TGCGCCAGCAGCGCCCGACAGGGGCAAGACCGAACTGGGGCCAACGTCCTGACTTTC. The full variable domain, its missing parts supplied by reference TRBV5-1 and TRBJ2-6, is KAGVTQTPRYLIKTRGQQVTLSCSPISGHRSVSWYQQTPGQGLQFLFEYFSETQRNKGNFPGRFSGRQFSNSRSEMNVSTLELGDSALYLCASSARQGQDRTGANVLTFGAGSRLTVL.